These 28 T cell receptor beta chains share one sample of origin, sequenced in a study of blood T cells in healthy people across ages. Primers used in a second PCR of roughly 6 to 11 cycles were a sample-barcoded 5' primer and a J-beta primer mix. In TCRdb, the 5' RACE reads were re-called with MiXCR into one record per CDR3 protein. In the table there are approximately 1,100,000 distinct CDR3 sequences, less than 50% of which are singletons. The sample was blood. The receptor set was obtained from a woman aged 60-75 years in good health.

V is TRBV28 and J is TRBJ2-1; tentatively, D is TRBD2 (5 bases). The CDR3 contains 15 residues. From germline, CDR1 is MDHEN and CDR2 SYDVKM. V lost 6 bases and J lost 3, with 15 bases in between. CDR3: CASRNYGGGYNEQFF. The CDR3 DNA follows: TGTGCCAGCAGAAACTACGGAGGCGGCTACAATGAGCAGTTCTTC.

This clonotype was counted between two and nine times. J is TRBJ2-7 and V is TRBV5-6; no firm D call. Trimming cost V 2 bases and J 4 bases, with 13 bases left between them. The CDR3 contains 14 residues. Germline values: CDR1 SGHDT, CDR2 YYEEEE. The CDR3 region is CASSLGTSEYEQYF. The CDR3 nucleotides are TGTGCCAGCAGCTTAGGTACAAGCGAGTACGAGCAGTACTTC.

J is TRBJ1-5 and V is TRBV24-1; TRBD1 might be the D (5 bases). Trimming removed 0 bases from V and 7 bases from J, with 15 bases in between. Germline CDR1 reads KGHDR; CDR2 reads SFDVKD. The CDR3 runs 16 residues. The CDR3 DNA sequence: TGTGCCACCAGTGATTTGCAGGACAAAACCGGGCAGCCCCAGCATTTT. It yields the protein CATSDLQDKTGQPQHF.

This clonotype was seen more than once but under ten times. This rearrangement joins TRBV4-1 to TRBJ2-7; D might be TRBD1 (5 bases). The CDR3 runs to 14 residues. Germline CDR1 and CDR2: MGHRA and YSYEKL. V was pared by 4 bases and J by 6 bases, with 16 bases between. The CDR3 loop reads CASSPLTVNGEQYF. The CDR3 DNA follows: TGCGCCAGCAGCCCTCTGACAGTCAACGGCGAGCAGTACTTC.

The chain carries TRBV10-3 and TRBJ2-3, with D unresolved. Germline CDR1 is ENHRY and CDR2 is SYGVKD. This CDR3 comprises 15 residues. V lost 2 bases and J lost 2, with 11 bases in between. The CDR3 sequence: CAISEALGDTDTQYF. The CDR3 DNA reads as TGTGCCATCAGTGAGGCTCTAGGTGACACAGATACGCAGTATTTT.

V gene TRBV28 combines with J gene TRBJ2-7; the match to TRBD1 covers 9 bases. Per the germline V gene, CDR1 is MDHEN and CDR2 is SYDVKM. This CDR3 contains 16 residues. V shed 4 bases and J 4 bases; nucleotides not matched to a gene: 11. This CDR3 reads CASSSPGTGSGYEQYF. The CDR3 DNA reads as TGTGCCAGCAGTTCCCCGGGGACAGGGTCGGGGTACGAGCAGTACTTC.

The J gene is TRBJ2-1, the V gene TRBV10-1; D is perhaps TRBD1 or TRBD2 (5 bases each). The CDR3 length is 16 residues. V gave up 5 bases and J gave up 0 bases, with 14 bases separating them. CDR1 is WNHNN, CDR2 SYGVQD, per germline (reference sequence). The CDR3 protein is CASSKGTSGSYNEQFF. The CDR3 coding sequence is TGCGCCAGCAGTAAGGGGACCTCCGGCTCCTACAATGAGCAGTTCTTC.

The chain joins TRBV3-1 to TRBJ1-5; D is ambiguous. V gave up 0 bases and J gave up 5 bases, with 8 bases separating them. There are 14 residues in the CDR3. CDR1 and CDR2 from the germline V gene are LGHDT and YNNKEL (reference sequence). The CDR3 here is CASSQDRADQPQHF. The DNA of the CDR3 is TGTGCCAGCAGCCAAGATAGAGCGGATCAGCCCCAGCATTTT.

The chain has TRBV6-6 and TRBJ1-5; D possibly corresponds to TRBD1 (5 bases). The V gene's germline CDR1 is MNHNY and CDR2 SVGAGI (reference sequence). The CDR3 has 16 residues. The V end was cut by 4 bases, the J end by 0 bases, with 13 bases between. CDR3 DNA sequence: TGTGCCAGCAGTTCCACGCAGGGAAATAGCAATCAGCCCCAGCATTTT. It encodes CASSSTQGNSNQPQHF.

The chain couples TRBV6-5 to TRBJ2-7; 7 nucleotides align to TRBD1. The CDR3 extends over 15 amino acids. Germline CDR1 reads MNHEY; CDR2 reads SVGAGI. Germline trimming cut 6 bases from V and 3 bases from J; bases unmatched to any gene: 11. The CDR3, as DNA: TGTGCCAGCAGGCTCCAGGACAGGACGAACTACGAGCAGTACTTC. Encoded protein: CASRLQDRTNYEQYF.

The chain carries TRBV21-1 and TRBJ2-7; no check of the table's D call, TRBD2, against the DNA was made. TRBV21-1 is a pseudogene segment. CDR3 length equals 13 residues. The DNA for the CDR3 is TGTGCCAGGGGGACTACACTGACTTACGAGCAGTACTTC. Translating gives CARGTTLTYEQYF.

This clonotype appeared a few times. The V and J genes are TRBV9 and TRBJ1-2; TRBD1 is a possible D gene (6 bases). Germline CDR1 is SGDLS and CDR2 is YYNGEE. V gave up 6 bases and J gave up 12 bases, with 18 bases separating them. The CDR3 is 12 residues long. Here the CDR3 DNA reads TGTGCCAGCACATACGAGACAGGCCCACACACCTTC. Its translation: CASTYETGPHTF.

The J gene is TRBJ1-5, the V gene TRBV7-6, with TRBD1 identical over 9 bases. Germline-derived CDR1 and CDR2 are SGHVS and FNYEAQ. V was pared by 1 base and J by 4 bases, with 11 bases of the junction left unmatched. The CDR3 spans 18 residues. In nucleotides, the CDR3 is TGTGCCAGCAGCTTAGGGGTCCCGGGACAGGGTTGGAATCAGCCCCAGCATTTT. It is translated as CASSLGVPGQGWNQPQHF.

The chain combines TRBV18 with TRBJ2-1; D is unresolved. Germline CDR1 reads KGHSH; CDR2 reads LQKENI. This CDR3 contains 15 residues. V was clipped by 2 bases and J by 6 bases, with 14 bases between them. CDR3 sequence reads: CASSPGKPSSNEQFF. The CDR3 DNA sequence: TGTGCCAGCTCACCAGGGAAACCGTCTTCCAATGAGCAGTTCTTC. Together with reference TRBV18 and TRBJ2-1, the CDR3 gives the full variable domain: NAGVMQNPRHLVRRRGQEARLRCSPMKGHSHVYWYRQLPEEGLKFMVYLQKENIIDESGMPKERFSAEFPKEGPSILRIQQVVRGDSAAYFCASSPGKPSSNEQFFGPGTRLTVL.

This clonotype was observed at least ten times. The chain employs TRBV29-1 and TRBJ2-7, with 9 bases fitting TRBD2. CDR1 and CDR2 (germline): SQVTM, ANQGSEA. CDR3 length: 14 residues. After removal of 3 bases from V and 3 bases from J, the junction contained 6 bases not matched to a gene. In DNA form, the CDR3 reads TGCAGCGTTGACTCCGGGACTAGCCTCTACGAGCAGTACTTC. Its translation is CSVDSGTSLYEQYF.

The chain joins TRBV27 to TRBJ2-6; 8 positions match TRBD1. The CDR3 spans 18 residues. Germline trimming cut 2 bases from V and 4 bases from J; bases unmatched to any gene: 10. Germline CDR1 MNHEY, CDR2 SMNVEV (reference sequence). The CDR3 protein is CASSLSSPGGSGANVLTF. The DNA of the CDR3 is TGTGCCAGCAGTTTAAGCTCCCCAGGGGGCTCGGGGGCCAACGTCCTGACTTTC.

About this clonotype itself: A read error may account for a junction end that differs from germline. The rearrangement links TRBV7-3 to TRBJ2-5; possibly TRBD1 for D (5 bases). The CDR3 loop spans 16 amino acids. The germline gives CDR1 SGHTA, CDR2 FQGTGA. DNA for the CDR3: TGCGCCAGCAGCTTAACGTGGCGGCAGGGCTACAATGAGCAGTACTTC. Its protein product is CASSLTWRQGYNEQYF.

In its sample, this clonotype was seen a few times. The V call is TRBV27, the J call TRBJ2-3; tentatively, D is TRBD2 (5 bases). V was shortened by 3 bases and J by 2 bases, with 12 bases between the two germline ends. Germline V gene data show CDR1 as MNHEY and CDR2 as SMNVEV (reference sequence). The CDR3 runs 15 residues. CDR3 DNA sequence: TGTGCCAGCAGTTTTCGGGATCCCTTCACAGATACGCAGTATTTT. Translated: CASSFRDPFTDTQYF.

The chain carries TRBV6-5 and TRBJ2-3; 15 nucleotides align to TRBD2. The CDR3 spans 18 residues. Germline CDR1 MNHEY, CDR2 SVGAGI. The J segment lost 3 bases and the V segment lost 5 bases, leaving 9 bases of the junction unmatched. CDR3 protein: CASSTGLAGGLTTDTQYF. The CDR3 DNA is TGTGCCAGCAGTACTGGACTAGCGGGAGGGCTGACAACAGATACGCAGTATTTT.

This clonotype was detected only a few times. The chain joins TRBV10-3 to TRBJ2-7; the match to TRBD2 covers 13 bases. Germline loops: CDR1 ENHRY, CDR2 SYGVKD. The V and J ends lost 6 bases and 3 bases, in that order; junction bases with no gene match: 11. The CDR3 length is 17 residues. The CDR3 coding sequence is TGTGCCATCAGCAGAACGTCACTAGCGGGAGGGCTCTACGAGCAGTACTTC. Translation gives CAISRTSLAGGLYEQYF.

The chain is built from TRBV7-2 and TRBJ2-7, with 9 positions matching TRBD1. The V gene's germline CDR1 is SGHTA and CDR2 FQGNSA. Germline trimming cut 5 bases from V and 4 bases from J; bases unmatched to any gene: 9. The CDR3 covers 15 residues. DNA of the CDR3: TGTGCCAGCAGCCCAGCCTCGGACAGGGGTTACGAGCAGTACTTC. It specifies CASSPASDRGYEQYF.

This clonotype showed up many times. The gene calls are TRBV6-6 and TRBJ2-3; D call uncertain. The CDR3 sequence is 15 residues long. Trimming took off 0 bases at V and 1 base at J, with 8 bases between the two ends. Germline values: CDR1 MNHNY, CDR2 SVGAGI (reference sequence). CDR3 residues: CASSYSPTGTDTQYF. For the CDR3, the DNA is TGTGCCAGCAGTTACTCCCCCACGGGCACAGATACGCAGTATTTT.

The V gene is TRBV20-1, the J gene TRBJ2-1; 10 bases match TRBD2. The CDR3 is 15 residues long. The junction had 6 bases not matched to a gene; V was cut back by 0 bases and J by 7 bases. The germline CDR1 and CDR2 sequences are DFQATT and SNEGSKA (reference sequence). As DNA, the CDR3 is TGCAGTGCTAGAGATCCTAGCGGGAGCACAAATGAGCAGTTCTTC. Amino acid sequence: CSARDPSGSTNEQFF.

The CDR3 DNA reads TGTGCCAGCAGACTCAGGGTCCCCGAAGCTTTCTTT. Its protein is CASRLRVPEAFF. The V and J genes are TRBV6-2 or TRBV6-3 and TRBJ1-1; D might be TRBD1 (5 bases). V gave up 6 bases and J gave up 8 bases, with 13 bases separating them. Germline CDR1 is MNHEY and CDR2 is SVGEGT. The CDR3 loop spans 12 amino acids.

This clonotype was counted a few times. The chain has TRBV27 and TRBJ2-3, with 10 positions matching TRBD2. The germline V gene encodes CDR1 MNHEY and CDR2 SMNVEV (reference sequence). The length of the CDR3 is 19 residues. The V gene end was trimmed by 2 bases and the J gene end by 0 bases; junction bases not matched to a gene: 11. CDR3 sequence reads: CASSLRSLLAGRSTDTQYF. For the CDR3, the DNA is TGTGCCAGCAGTTTAAGGTCGCTACTAGCGGGGAGAAGCACAGATACGCAGTATTTT.

The chain combines TRBV20-1 with TRBJ2-7; 7 bases map to TRBD2. The V gene's germline CDR1 is DFQATT and CDR2 SNEGSKA (reference sequence). This CDR3 comprises 12 residues. J gave up 4 bases and V 6 bases, and 6 bases lay outside the gene matches. This chain's CDR3 is CSARGMGYEQYF. The CDR3 DNA is TGCAGTGCGCGGGGGATGGGTTACGAGCAGTACTTC.

The rearrangement joins TRBV20-1 to TRBJ2-7; tentative D call: TRBD1 (6 bases). The V end was cut by 0 bases, the J end by 3 bases, with 9 bases between. Germline values: CDR1 DFQATT, CDR2 SNEGSKA (reference sequence). The CDR3 is made up of 13 amino acids. CDR3 loop: CSARDRTDYEQYF. CDR3 bases: TGCAGTGCTAGAGATCGGACAGACTACGAGCAGTACTTC.

The genes are TRBV10-3 and TRBJ2-7, with D unresolved. This CDR3 has 14 residues. The V end was cut by 2 bases, the J end by 3 bases, with 11 bases between. Germline V lookup: CDR1 ENHRY, CDR2 SYGVKD. CDR3 in amino acids: CAISEALNGYEQYF. CDR3 coding DNA: TGTGCCATCAGTGAGGCGTTGAACGGCTACGAGCAGTACTTC.